Reported below is one TCR beta chain. Trimming pared 6 bases from V and 3 bases from J, leaving 11 bases between. CDR3 size: 13 residues. Germline lookup yields CDR1 MNHNS and CDR2 SASEGT. The sample is drawn from a study of PD-L1 blockade in urothelial cancer. About the research overall: Males with bladder-origin urothelial cancer constituted about 85% of the roughly 29 patients.

Generated by immunoSEQ multiplex PCR, the TCRdb table keeps only in-frame clones and is missing some. The sample shows 28,000 or so clones, approximately 86% of them seen only once. The source material was PBMCs, sampled around atezolizumab (anti-PD-L1) treatment. The chain uses TRBV6-1 and TRBJ1-1; D is perhaps TRBD1 (6 bases). This TCR was sampled from a man between 60 and 75 years old with urothelial cancer. The CDR3 DNA sequence: TGTGCCAGCAGCGGACAGTCATACACTGAAGCTTTCTTT. Translating gives CASSGQSYTEAFF.